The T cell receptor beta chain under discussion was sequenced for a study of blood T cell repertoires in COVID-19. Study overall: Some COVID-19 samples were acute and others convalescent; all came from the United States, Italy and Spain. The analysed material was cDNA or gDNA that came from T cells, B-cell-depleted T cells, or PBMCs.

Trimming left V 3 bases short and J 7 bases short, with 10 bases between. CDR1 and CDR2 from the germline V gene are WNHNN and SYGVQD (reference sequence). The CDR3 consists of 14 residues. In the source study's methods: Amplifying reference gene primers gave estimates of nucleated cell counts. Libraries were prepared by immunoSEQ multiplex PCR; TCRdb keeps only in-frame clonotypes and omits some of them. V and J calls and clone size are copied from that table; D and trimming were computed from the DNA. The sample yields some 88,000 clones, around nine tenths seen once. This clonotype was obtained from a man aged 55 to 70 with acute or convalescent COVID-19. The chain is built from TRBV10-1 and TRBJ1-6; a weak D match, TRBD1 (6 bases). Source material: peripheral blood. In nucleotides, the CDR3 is TGCGCCAGCAGTGAAGCCAGGGGAAATTCACCCCTCCACTTT. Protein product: CASSEARGNSPLHF.